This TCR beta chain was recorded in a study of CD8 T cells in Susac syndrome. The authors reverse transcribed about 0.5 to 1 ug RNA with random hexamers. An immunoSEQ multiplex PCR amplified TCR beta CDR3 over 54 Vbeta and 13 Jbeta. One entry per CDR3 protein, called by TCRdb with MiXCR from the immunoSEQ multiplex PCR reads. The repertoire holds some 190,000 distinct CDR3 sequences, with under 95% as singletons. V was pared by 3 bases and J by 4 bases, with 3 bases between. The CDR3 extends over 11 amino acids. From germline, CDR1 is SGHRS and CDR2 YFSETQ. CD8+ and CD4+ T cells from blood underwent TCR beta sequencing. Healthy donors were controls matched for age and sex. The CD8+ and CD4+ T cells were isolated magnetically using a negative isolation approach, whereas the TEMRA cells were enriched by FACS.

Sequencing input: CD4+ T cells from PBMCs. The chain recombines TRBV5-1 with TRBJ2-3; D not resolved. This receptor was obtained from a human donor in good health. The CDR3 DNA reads TGCGCCAGCAGCTCCTCAGATACGCAGTATTTT. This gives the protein CASSSSDTQYF.